This is a list of T cell receptor beta chains from one sample in a study of vaccination and CD4 T cells after COVID-19. No antigen is known for these receptors. TCRdb reprocessed the PCR reads with MiXCR, giving one entry per CDR3 protein. The sample holds around 15,000 distinct CDR3 sequences, roughly 50% seen once. The sample here was CD4+ T cells from blood, cultured in vitro, taken about 7 months after SARS-CoV-2 vaccination. The receptors derive from a human donor who had recovered from COVID-19. Each CDR3 is given with its conserved first and last residue. Each record gives: D gene, clone size, J gene, V gene, CDR3 protein, CDR3 DNA. A D gene is named only where the DNA matches it firmly. Size values are once, few and many counts, or a class for expanded clones, and some rows have none.

D gene: -; clone size: -; J gene: TRBJ2-5; V gene: TRBV20-1; CDR3 protein: CSAPDRLGTQYF; CDR3 DNA: TGCAGTGCGCCGGACCGCCTGGGGACCCAGTACTTC
D gene: TRBD2; clone size: -; J gene: TRBJ2-3; V gene: TRBV4-3; CDR3 protein: CASSLDPPGLAASTDTQYF; CDR3 DNA: TGCGCCAGCAGCCTAGATCCCCCGGGACTAGCAGCTAGCACAGATACGCAGTATTTT
D gene: TRBD2; clone size: -; J gene: TRBJ2-2; V gene: TRBV11-1; CDR3 protein: CASSRTSGRAAGELFF; CDR3 DNA: TGTGCCAGCAGTCGAACTAGCGGGAGGGCCGCCGGGGAGCTGTTTTTT
D gene: -; clone size: few; J gene: TRBJ1-2; V gene: TRBV20-1; CDR3 protein: CSARDRANYGYTF; CDR3 DNA: TGCAGTGCTAGAGATCGGGCTAACTATGGCTACACCTTC
D gene: -; clone size: -; J gene: TRBJ1-2; V gene: TRBV6-2/TRBV6-3; CDR3 protein: CASRLGPSQGGYTF; CDR3 DNA: TGTGCCAGCAGGCTCGGGCCCTCCCAGGGCGGCTACACCTTC
D gene: -; clone size: -; J gene: TRBJ2-1; V gene: TRBV7-2; CDR3 protein: CASSLDRDNEQFF; CDR3 DNA: TGTGCCAGCAGCTTAGATCGGGACAATGAGCAGTTCTTC
D gene: -; clone size: -; J gene: TRBJ2-7; V gene: TRBV20-1; CDR3 protein: CSARVRGTSYEQYF; CDR3 DNA: TGCAGTGCTAGAGTACGAGGGACCTCCTACGAGCAGTACTTC
D gene: TRBD1; clone size: -; J gene: TRBJ2-2; V gene: TRBV6-1; CDR3 protein: CASSAKRQGDGIGGELFF; CDR3 DNA: TGTGCCAGCAGTGCGAAGAGACAGGGGGATGGGATTGGCGGGGAGCTGTTTTTT
D gene: -; clone size: few; J gene: TRBJ2-1; V gene: TRBV20-1; CDR3 protein: CSARESEYNEQFF; CDR3 DNA: TGCAGTGCTAGAGAATCCGAATACAATGAGCAGTTCTTC
D gene: -; clone size: -; J gene: TRBJ2-1; V gene: TRBV27; CDR3 protein: CASSLSGEFILNEQFF; CDR3 DNA: TGTGCCAGCAGTTTATCGGGGGAGTTTATCCTCAATGAGCAGTTCTTC
D gene: -; clone size: -; J gene: TRBJ2-7; V gene: TRBV6-1; CDR3 protein: CASSVQGEYEQYF; CDR3 DNA: TGTGCCAGCAGTGTTCAGGGAGAATACGAGCAGTACTTC
D gene: -; clone size: once; J gene: TRBJ2-5; V gene: TRBV5-4; CDR3 protein: CASSTSLGETQYF; CDR3 DNA: TGTGCCAGCAGTACTAGTTTGGGAGAGACCCAGTACTTC
D gene: -; clone size: -; J gene: TRBJ2-3; V gene: TRBV7-2; CDR3 protein: CASSPSGTSSTDTQYF; CDR3 DNA: TGTGCCAGCAGCCCCTCTGGTACCTCTAGCACAGATACGCAGTATTTT
D gene: TRBD1; clone size: -; J gene: TRBJ1-1; V gene: TRBV15; CDR3 protein: CATSRGGTGYTEAFF; CDR3 DNA: TGTGCCACCAGCAGAGGAGGGACAGGGTACACTGAAGCTTTCTTT
D gene: -; clone size: -; J gene: TRBJ2-3; V gene: TRBV20-1; CDR3 protein: CSASDSTDTQYF; CDR3 DNA: TGCAGTGCTTCGGACAGCACAGATACGCAGTATTTT
D gene: TRBD2; clone size: -; J gene: TRBJ2-1; V gene: TRBV20-1; CDR3 protein: CSARDSGRLLDEQFF; CDR3 DNA: TGCAGTGCTAGAGATAGCGGGAGGCTTTTGGATGAGCAGTTCTTC
D gene: -; clone size: -; J gene: TRBJ1-1; V gene: TRBV7-3; CDR3 protein: CASSPAGGISTEAFF; CDR3 DNA: TGTGCCAGCAGCCCTGCGGGGGGCATCAGCACTGAAGCTTTCTTT
D gene: TRBD1; clone size: few; J gene: TRBJ2-6; V gene: TRBV20-1; CDR3 protein: CSAAGGTGRSGANVLTF; CDR3 DNA: TGCAGTGCGGCCGGTGGGACAGGACGCTCTGGGGCCAACGTCCTGACTTTC
D gene: -; clone size: medium-sized; J gene: TRBJ2-3; V gene: TRBV20-1; CDR3 protein: CSARAPGGQRITDTQYF; CDR3 DNA: TGCAGTGCTAGAGCCCCGGGTGGCCAGCGGATCACAGATACGCAGTATTTT
D gene: -; clone size: -; J gene: TRBJ2-5; V gene: TRBV6-1; CDR3 protein: CASSHPPGGRLETQYF; CDR3 DNA: TGTGCCAGCAGTCACCCCCCCGGGGGGCGGCTGGAGACCCAGTACTTC
D gene: -; clone size: few; J gene: TRBJ2-5; V gene: TRBV15; CDR3 protein: CATSRGATETQYF; CDR3 DNA: TGTGCCACCAGCAGGGGCGCTACGGAGACCCAGTACTTC
D gene: TRBD1; clone size: -; J gene: TRBJ2-1; V gene: TRBV10-3; CDR3 protein: CATQTGDHYNEQFF; CDR3 DNA: TGTGCCACCCAGACAGGGGACCACTACAATGAGCAGTTCTTC